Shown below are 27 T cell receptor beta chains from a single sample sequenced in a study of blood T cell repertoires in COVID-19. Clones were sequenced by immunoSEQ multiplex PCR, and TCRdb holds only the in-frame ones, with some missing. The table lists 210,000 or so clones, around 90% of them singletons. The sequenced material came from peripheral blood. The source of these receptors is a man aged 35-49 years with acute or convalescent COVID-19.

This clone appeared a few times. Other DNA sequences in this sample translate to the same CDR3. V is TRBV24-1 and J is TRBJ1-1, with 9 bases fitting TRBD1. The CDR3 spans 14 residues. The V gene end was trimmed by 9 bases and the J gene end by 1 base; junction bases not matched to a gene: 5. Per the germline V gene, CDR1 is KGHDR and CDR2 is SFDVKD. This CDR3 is CATQPGQGNTEAFF. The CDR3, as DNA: TGTGCCACCCAACCGGGACAGGGGAACACTGAAGCTTTCTTT.

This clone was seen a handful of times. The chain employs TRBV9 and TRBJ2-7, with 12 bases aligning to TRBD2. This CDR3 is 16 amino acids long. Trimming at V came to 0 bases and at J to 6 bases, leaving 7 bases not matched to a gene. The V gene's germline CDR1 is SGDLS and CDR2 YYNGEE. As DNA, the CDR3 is TGTGCCAGCAGCGTAGATCCTAGCGGGGGGGTCCGCGAGCAGTACTTC. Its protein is CASSVDPSGGVREQYF.

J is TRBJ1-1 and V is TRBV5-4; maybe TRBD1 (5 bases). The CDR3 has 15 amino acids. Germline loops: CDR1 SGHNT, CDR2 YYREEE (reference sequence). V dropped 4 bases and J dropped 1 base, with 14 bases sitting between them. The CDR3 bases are TGTGCCAGCAGCGGGGCGGGACTGACGAACACTGAAGCTTTCTTT. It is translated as CASSGAGLTNTEAFF.

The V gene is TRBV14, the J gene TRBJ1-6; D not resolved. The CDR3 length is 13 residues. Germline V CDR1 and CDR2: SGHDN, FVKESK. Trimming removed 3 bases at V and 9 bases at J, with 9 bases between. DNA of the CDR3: TGTGCCAGCAGCCAGGGCTGGGCTTCACCCCTCCACTTT. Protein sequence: CASSQGWASPLHF.

Here the CDR3 reads CASSLADRAQETQYF. The CDR3 coding sequence is TGTGCCAGCAGCTTGGCTGACAGGGCCCAAGAGACCCAGTACTTC. The chain links TRBV5-4 to TRBJ2-5; 7 bases match TRBD1. The CDR3 spans 15 residues. Germline lookup yields CDR1 SGHNT and CDR2 YYREEE (reference sequence). J gave up 1 base and V 0 bases, and 3 bases lay outside the gene matches.

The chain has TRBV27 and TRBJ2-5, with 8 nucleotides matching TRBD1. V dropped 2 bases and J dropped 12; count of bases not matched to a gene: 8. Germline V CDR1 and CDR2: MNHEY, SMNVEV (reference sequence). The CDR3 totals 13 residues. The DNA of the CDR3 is TGTGCCAGCAGTTTAGGTCCAGGACAGGGCGAGTACTTC. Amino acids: CASSLGPGQGEYF.

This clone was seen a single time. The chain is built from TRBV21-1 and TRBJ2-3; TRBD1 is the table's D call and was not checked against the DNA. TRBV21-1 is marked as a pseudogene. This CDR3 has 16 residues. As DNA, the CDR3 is TGTGCCAGCAGCCTTCGGGACAGACCGTACACAGATACGCAGTATTTT. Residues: CASSLRDRPYTDTQYF.

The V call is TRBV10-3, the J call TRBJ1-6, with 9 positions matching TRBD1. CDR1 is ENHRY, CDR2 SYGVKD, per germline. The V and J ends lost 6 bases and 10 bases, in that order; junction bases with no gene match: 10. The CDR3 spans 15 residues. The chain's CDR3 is CAISKTGTGPSPLHF. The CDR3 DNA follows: TGTGCCATCAGCAAGACCGGGACAGGGCCCTCACCCCTCCACTTT.

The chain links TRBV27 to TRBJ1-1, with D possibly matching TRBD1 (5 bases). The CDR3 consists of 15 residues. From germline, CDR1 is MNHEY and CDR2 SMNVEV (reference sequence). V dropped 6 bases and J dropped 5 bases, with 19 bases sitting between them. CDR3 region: CASSPRGRRETEAFF. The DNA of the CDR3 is TGTGCCAGCAGCCCAAGGGGCCGGCGGGAGACTGAAGCTTTCTTT.

The CDR3 is CASEGATDTQYF. The DNA of the CDR3 is TGTGCCAGCGAGGGGGCCACAGATACGCAGTATTTT. The rearrangement uses TRBV7-9 and TRBJ2-3, with TRBD1 matching over 7 bases. The CDR3 is made up of 12 amino acids. Trimming removed 8 bases from V and 2 bases from J; junction bases left unmatched: 1. In germline, CDR1 is SEHNR, CDR2 FQNEAQ (reference sequence).

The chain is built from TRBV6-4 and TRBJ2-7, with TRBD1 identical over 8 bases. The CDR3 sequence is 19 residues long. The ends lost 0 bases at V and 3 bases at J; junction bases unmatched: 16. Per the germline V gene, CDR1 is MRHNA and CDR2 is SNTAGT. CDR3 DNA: TGTGCCAGCAGTGACTCGAATGATCGTCTCGCGACAGGGGTCTACGAGCAGTACTTC. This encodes CASSDSNDRLATGVYEQYF.

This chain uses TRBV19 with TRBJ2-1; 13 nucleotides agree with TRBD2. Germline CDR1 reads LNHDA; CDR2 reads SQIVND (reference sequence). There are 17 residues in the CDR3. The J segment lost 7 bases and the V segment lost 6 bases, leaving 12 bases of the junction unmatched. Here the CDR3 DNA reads TGTGCCAGTAGCGCAACCGGGACTAGCGGGGTTGGGAATGAGCAGTTCTTC. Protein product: CASSATGTSGVGNEQFF.

CDR3 protein: CASSQVRGKYNEQFF. As DNA, the CDR3 is TGTGCCAGCAGCCAAGTCAGGGGAAAGTACAATGAGCAGTTCTTC. V is TRBV3-1 (or the pseudogene TRBV3-2) and J is TRBJ2-1, with TRBD1 as a possible D gene (6 bases). The V end lost 1 base, the J end lost 4 bases, and 11 bases lay between the germline ends. The CDR3 is 15 amino acids. Germline CDR1 and CDR2: LGHDT and YNNKEL (reference sequence).

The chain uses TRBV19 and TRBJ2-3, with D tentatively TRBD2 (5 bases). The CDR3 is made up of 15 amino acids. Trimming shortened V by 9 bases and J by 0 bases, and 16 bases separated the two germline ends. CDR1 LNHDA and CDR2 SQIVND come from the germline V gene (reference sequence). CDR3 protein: CARVNRRTSTDTQYF. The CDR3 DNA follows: TGTGCCAGGGTGAATCGAAGGACTAGCACAGATACGCAGTATTTT. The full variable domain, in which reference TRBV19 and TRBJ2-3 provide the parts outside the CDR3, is DGGITQSPKYLFRKEGQNVTLSCEQNLNHDAMYWYRQDPGQGLRLIYYSQIVNDFQKGDIAEGYSVSREKKESFPLTVTSAQKNPTAFYLCARVNRRTSTDTQYFGPGTRLTVL.

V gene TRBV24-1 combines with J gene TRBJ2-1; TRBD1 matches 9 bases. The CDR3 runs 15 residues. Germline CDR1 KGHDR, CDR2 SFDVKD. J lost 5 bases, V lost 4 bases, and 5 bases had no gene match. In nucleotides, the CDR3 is TGTGCCACCAGTGAACCCGGGACAGGGCACAATGAGCAGTTCTTC. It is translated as CATSEPGTGHNEQFF.

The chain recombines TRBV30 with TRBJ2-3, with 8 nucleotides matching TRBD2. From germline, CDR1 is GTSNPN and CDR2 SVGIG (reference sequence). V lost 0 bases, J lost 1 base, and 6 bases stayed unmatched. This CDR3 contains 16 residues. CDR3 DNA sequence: TGTGCCTGGAGTGTACGAAGAGCGGGGGGCACAGATACGCAGTATTTT. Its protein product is CAWSVRRAGGTDTQYF.

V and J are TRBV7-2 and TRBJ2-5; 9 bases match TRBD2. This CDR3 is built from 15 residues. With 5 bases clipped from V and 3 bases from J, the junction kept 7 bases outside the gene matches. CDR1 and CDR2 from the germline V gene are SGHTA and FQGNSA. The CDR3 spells CASSPQLAGEETQYF. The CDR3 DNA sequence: TGTGCCAGCAGCCCCCAACTAGCGGGCGAAGAGACCCAGTACTTC. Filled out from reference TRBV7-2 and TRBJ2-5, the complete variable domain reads GAGVSQSPSNKVTEKGKDVELRCDPISGHTALYWYRQSLGQGLEFLIYFQGNSAPDKSGLPSDRFSAERTGGSVSTLTIQRTQQEDSAVYLCASSPQLAGEETQYFGPGTRLLVL.

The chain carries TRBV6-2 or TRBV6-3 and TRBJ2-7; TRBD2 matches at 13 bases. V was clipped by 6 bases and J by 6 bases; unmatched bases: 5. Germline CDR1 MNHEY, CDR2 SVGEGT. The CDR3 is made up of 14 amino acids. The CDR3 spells CASSRTSGGGEQYF. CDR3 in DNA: TGTGCCAGCAGCCGGACTAGCGGGGGCGGCGAGCAGTACTTC.

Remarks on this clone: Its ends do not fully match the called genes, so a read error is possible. The CDR3 region has the DNA TGCGCCAGCAGCCAAGACTATGCTAGCGGGGAGACATTATTC. This translates into CASSQDYASGETLF. The rearrangement uses TRBV4-3 and TRBJ2-7; TRBD2 agrees at 9 bases. This CDR3 region has 14 residues. Looked up from germline, CDR1 is LGHNA and CDR2 is YSLEER.

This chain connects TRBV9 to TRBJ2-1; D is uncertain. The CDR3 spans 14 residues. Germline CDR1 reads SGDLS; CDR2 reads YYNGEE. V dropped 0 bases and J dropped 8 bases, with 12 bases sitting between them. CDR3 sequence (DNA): TGTGCCAGCAGCGTAGAGTCGGGTCTCTATGAGCAGTTCTTC. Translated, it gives CASSVESGLYEQFF.

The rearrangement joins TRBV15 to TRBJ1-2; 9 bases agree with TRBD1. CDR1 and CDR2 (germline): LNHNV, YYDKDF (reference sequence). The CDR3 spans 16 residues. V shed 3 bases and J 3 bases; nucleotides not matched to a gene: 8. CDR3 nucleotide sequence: TGTGCCACCAGCAGGACAGGGGGAATTGGTCACTATGGCTACACCTTC. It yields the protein CATSRTGGIGHYGYTF.

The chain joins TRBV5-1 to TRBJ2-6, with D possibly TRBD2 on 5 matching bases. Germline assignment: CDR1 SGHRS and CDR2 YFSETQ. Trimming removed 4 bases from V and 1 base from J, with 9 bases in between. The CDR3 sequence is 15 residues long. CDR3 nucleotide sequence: TGCGCCAGCAGCGCCCGGGGATCTGGGGCCAACGTCCTGACTTTC. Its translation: CASSARGSGANVLTF.

The CDR3 reads CASSLTTTDSGNTIYF. The CDR3 bases are TGTGCCAGCTCCTTGACCACGACAGACTCTGGAAACACCATATATTTT. This rearrangement joins TRBV7-2 to TRBJ1-3; TRBD1 is a possible D gene (5 bases). The germline V gene has CDR1 SGHTA and CDR2 FQGNSA. Between the trimmed V and J ends, which lost 8 bases and 0 bases, there was a span of 17 bases. This CDR3 has 16 amino acids. Full variable domain (remainder filled in from reference TRBV7-2 and TRBJ1-3): GAGVSQSPSNKVTEKGKDVELRCDPISGHTALYWYRQSLGQGLEFLIYFQGNSAPDKSGLPSDRFSAERTGGSVSTLTIQRTQQEDSAVYLCASSLTTTDSGNTIYFGEGSWLTVV.

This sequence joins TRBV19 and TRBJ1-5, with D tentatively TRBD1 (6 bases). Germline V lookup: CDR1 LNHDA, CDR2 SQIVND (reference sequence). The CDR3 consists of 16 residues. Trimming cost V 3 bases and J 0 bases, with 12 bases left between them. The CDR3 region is CASSITGTYSNQPQHF. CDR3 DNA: TGTGCCAGTAGTATTACGGGGACATATAGCAATCAGCCCCAGCATTTT.

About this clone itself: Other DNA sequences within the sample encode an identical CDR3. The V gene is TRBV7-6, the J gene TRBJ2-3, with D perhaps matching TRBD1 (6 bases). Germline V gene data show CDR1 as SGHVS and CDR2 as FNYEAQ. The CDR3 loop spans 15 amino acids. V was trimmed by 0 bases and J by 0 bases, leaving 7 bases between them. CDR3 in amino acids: CASSLAGASTDTQYF. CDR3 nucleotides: TGTGCCAGCAGCTTAGCGGGGGCGAGCACAGATACGCAGTATTTT.

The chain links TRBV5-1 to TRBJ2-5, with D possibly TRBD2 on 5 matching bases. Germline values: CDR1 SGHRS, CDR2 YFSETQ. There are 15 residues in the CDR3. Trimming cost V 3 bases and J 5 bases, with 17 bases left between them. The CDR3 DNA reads TGCGCCAGCAGCTCTGGACTTCCGTCTACGGAGACCCAGTACTTC. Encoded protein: CASSSGLPSTETQYF.

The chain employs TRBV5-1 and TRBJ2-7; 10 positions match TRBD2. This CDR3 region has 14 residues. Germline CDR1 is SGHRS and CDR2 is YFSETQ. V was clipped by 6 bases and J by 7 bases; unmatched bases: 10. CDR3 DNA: TGCGCCAGCAATCAGCGGGGGGGCAAATTTGAGCAGTACTTC. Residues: CASNQRGGKFEQYF.